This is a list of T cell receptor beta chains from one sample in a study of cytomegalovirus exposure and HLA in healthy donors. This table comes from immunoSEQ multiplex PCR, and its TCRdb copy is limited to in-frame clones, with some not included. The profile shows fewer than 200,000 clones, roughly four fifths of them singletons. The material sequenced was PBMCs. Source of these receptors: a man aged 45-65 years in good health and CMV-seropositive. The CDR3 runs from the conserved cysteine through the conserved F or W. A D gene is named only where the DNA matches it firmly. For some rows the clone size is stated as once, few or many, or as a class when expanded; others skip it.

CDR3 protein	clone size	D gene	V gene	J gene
CASSISGDFNQPQHF	NA	NA	TRBV19	TRBJ1-5
CASTGRTNEKLFF	once	NA	TRBV19	TRBJ1-4
CSVGGAGANVLTF	NA	NA	TRBV29-1	TRBJ2-6
CASTNDYTGELFF	NA	NA	TRBV9	TRBJ2-2
CASSPSDRGRFYEQYF	NA	TRBD1	TRBV4-2	TRBJ2-7
CASTSRDRNSPLHF	NA	TRBD1	TRBV19	TRBJ1-6
CASSLSVGGVPDTQYF	NA	TRBD2	TRBV5-1	TRBJ2-3
CASSLGGQPQHF	NA	NA	TRBV13	TRBJ1-5
CASRETGTGGLDTQYF	NA	TRBD1	TRBV28	TRBJ2-3
CASKFLGGLDQPQHF	NA	NA	TRBV2	TRBJ1-5
CASTWDRGSPLHF	NA	TRBD1	TRBV6-5	TRBJ1-6
CASSQDGGIGNQPQHF	NA	NA	TRBV4-1	TRBJ1-5
CASSLQGVGNGYTF	NA	TRBD1	TRBV5-6	TRBJ1-2
CAFRRDIYNEQFF	once	NA	TRBV30	TRBJ2-1
CASSEDRSIAKNIQYF	few	NA	TRBV6-1	TRBJ2-4
CASSLLRDSRWYEQYF	NA	NA	TRBV7-3	TRBJ2-7
CACGQGSYGYTF	NA	TRBD1	TRBV30	TRBJ1-2
CASSPHPRDRASGANVLTF	NA	TRBD1	TRBV7-9	TRBJ2-6